This entry is about one T cell receptor beta chain. These data originate in a study of Ad26.COV2.S vaccination and SARS-CoV-2 variants. About the study: Ad26.COV2.S given intramuscularly, once or twice 56 days apart.

Specified treatment: roughly 18 received Ad26.COV2.S at low or high dose, single or two shots; 5 received placebo; per-sample allocation not given. All samples were drawn on day 63, counting from the first vaccine or placebo injection. Aged 18-55 years, donor was enrolled in Boston in 2020. CDR1 and CDR2 (germline): MNHNS, SASEGT. Trimming stripped 2 bases from V and 3 bases from J, with 15 bases between. The CDR3 totals 16 residues. Generated by immunoSEQ multiplex PCR, the TCRdb table keeps only in-frame clones and is missing some. The sample comprises a few hundred thousand clones, about 83% of which are singletons, and about 8% rests with the top ten.

This clonotype was sampled from a person aged 18-65 years who received the Ad26.COV2.S COVID-19 vaccine or a placebo. The sequencing used peripheral blood, collected in a trial of Ad26.COV2.S vaccine versus placebo. The V gene is TRBV6-1, the J gene TRBJ2-3; D uncertain. This CDR3 reads CASSERVGFMTDTQYF. The CDR3 DNA reads TGTGCCAGCAGTGAAAGAGTAGGGTTTATGACAGATACGCAGTATTTT.